This T cell receptor (beta chain) is from a study of T cells in Graves' hyperthyroidism and ophthalmopathy. At least ten counts were recorded for this clonotype. The CDR3 spans 17 residues. CDR1 and CDR2 (germline): SGHVS, FQNEAQ. V was pared by 0 bases and J by 8 bases, with 13 bases of the junction left unmatched. RNA transcripts provided the source from which TCR beta CDR3 regions were amplified. Researchers ran a first-round RT-PCR on the TCR CDR3 using the HTBI primer set. TCRdb passed the multiplex PCR reads through MiXCR, listing each CDR3 protein once. The sample has about 260,000 distinct CDR3 sequences, 16% seen once.

The sequence was obtained from a woman between 18 and 30 years old with Graves' ophthalmopathy. The sample was blood. The rearrangement links TRBV7-8 to TRBJ2-1; 7 nucleotides match TRBD2. As DNA, the CDR3 is TGTGCCAGCAGCTTAGCGTCCCGGGTTTTCAGCGGGGATGAGCAGTTCTTC. Its translation is CASSLASRVFSGDEQFF.